The 15 T cell receptor beta chains listed next were all sequenced from one sample in a study of T cells in placental villitis. The libraries were made with immunoSEQ v4. Using immunoSEQ multiplex PCR, the repertoire was profiled, and TCRdb retains in-frame clones only, with some absent. The profile covers 3,000 to 3,500 clones, with roughly 79% appearing a single time and 15% to 20% taken by the ten largest. Sequencing used placental tissue containing maternal and fetal cells. These receptors came from a human patient with infectious villitis; the placental T cells may come from both mother and fetus.

The V and J genes are TRBV7-3 and TRBJ2-1; D is unclear. This CDR3 has 15 residues. The V end was cut by 5 bases, the J end by 0 bases, with 11 bases between. CDR1 is SGHTA and CDR2 is FQGTGA in the germline V gene. CDR3 DNA sequence: TGTGCCAGCAGCAGTCGGCGTAGCTCCTACAATGAGCAGTTCTTC. Residues: CASSSRRSSYNEQFF.

This clone was seen a few times. The chain carries TRBV2 and TRBJ1-4; the match to TRBD1 covers 8 bases. CDR1 is SNHLY and CDR2 is FYNNEI in the germline V gene. V shed 5 bases and J 2 bases; nucleotides not matched to a gene: 7. The CDR3 totals 16 residues. CDR3 region: CASSSGGASTNEKLFF. CDR3 DNA: TGTGCCAGCAGTTCAGGGGGCGCCTCGACTAATGAAAAACTGTTTTTT.

V is TRBV29-1 and J is TRBJ1-1; perhaps TRBD1 as D (6 bases). Germline V lookup: CDR1 SQVTM, CDR2 ANQGSEA. V gave up 7 bases and J gave up 1 base, with 13 bases separating them. This CDR3 region has 13 residues. The CDR3 protein is CSAQGNANTEAFF. In DNA form, the CDR3 reads TGCAGCGCACAGGGAAACGCGAACACTGAAGCTTTCTTT.

The rearrangement joins TRBV19 to TRBJ1-5; D is possibly TRBD1 (5 bases). V lost 8 bases to trimming and J lost 2 bases, with 16 bases between them. The CDR3 is 15 residues long. CDR1 LNHDA and CDR2 SQIVND come from the germline V gene (reference sequence). CDR3 sequence reads: CASPFGRVGNQPQHF. Here the CDR3 DNA reads TGTGCCAGTCCCTTCGGCAGGGTGGGCAATCAGCCCCAGCATTTT.

The chain recombines TRBV7-3 with TRBJ2-3, with 7 bases aligning to TRBD2. CDR1 and CDR2 from the germline V gene are SGHTA and FQGTGA. Trimming removed 3 bases from V and 1 base from J; junction bases left unmatched: 1. The CDR3 extends over 14 amino acids. CDR3 in amino acids: CASSFSGGTDTQYF. DNA for the CDR3: TGTGCCAGCAGCTTCAGCGGGGGCACAGATACGCAGTATTTT.

In this sample, this clone turned up once. The CDR3 DNA reads as TGTGCCAGCAGTCGGACTAGCGGGGGGCTCGATGAGCAGTTCTTC. Translation: CASSRTSGGLDEQFF. The chain couples TRBV3-1 (or the pseudogene TRBV3-2) to TRBJ2-1; TRBD2 matches 14 bases. The germline CDR1 and CDR2 sequences are LGHDT and YNNKEL (reference sequence). The CDR3 covers 15 residues. Trimming cost V 6 bases and J 8 bases; bases outside gene matches: 6.

This rearrangement joins TRBV6-5 to TRBJ1-1; no definite D call. Trimming stripped 6 bases from V and 4 bases from J, with 18 bases between. Germline CDR1 MNHEY, CDR2 SVGAGI. CDR3 length: 15 residues. The CDR3 sequence is CASRGYGAGATEAFF. CDR3 nucleotides: TGTGCCAGCAGGGGTTATGGCGCGGGTGCCACTGAAGCTTTCTTT.

CDR3 in DNA: TGTGCCAGCTCACCCTCCCAGGACACTGAAGCTTTCTTT. It is translated as CASSPSQDTEAFF. The genes are TRBV18 and TRBJ1-1, with D unclear. CDR1 KGHSH and CDR2 LQKENI come from the germline V gene. V was trimmed by 3 bases and J by 3 bases, leaving 8 bases between them. The CDR3 length is 13 residues.

The chain has TRBV11-2 and TRBJ1-1; 9 bases map to TRBD1. V gave up 5 bases and J gave up 4 bases; unmatched junction bases: 11. The CDR3 loop spans 16 amino acids. Germline V gene data show CDR1 as SGHAT and CDR2 as FQNNGV. The CDR3 DNA reads TGTGCCAGCAGCCTGAACCAACAGGGGGCGCGCACTGAAGCTTTCTTT. This codes for CASSLNQQGARTEAFF.

A single count supports this clone. The rearrangement links TRBV4-3 to TRBJ2-7, with no clear D. Per germline, CDR1 LGHNA and CDR2 YSLEER. The CDR3 contains 16 residues. Trimming removed 0 bases from V and 5 bases from J, with 17 bases in between. CDR3 in amino acids: CASSQDQVWISHEQYF. CDR3 coding DNA: TGCGCCAGCAGCCAAGACCAGGTGTGGATTTCCCACGAGCAGTACTTC.

The chain is built from TRBV7-2 and TRBJ2-5; 16 positions match TRBD2. The junction had 2 bases not matched to a gene; V was cut back by 5 bases and J by 5 bases. Germline CDR1 and CDR2: SGHTA and FQGNSA. CDR3 length: 15 amino acids. The CDR3 DNA reads as TGTGCCAGCAGCCCGGGACTAGCGGGAGGGGAGACCCAGTACTTC. It codes for CASSPGLAGGETQYF.

Comments on this clone: Germline and junction disagree at one end, which may indicate a read error. V is TRBV6-2 or TRBV6-3 and J is TRBJ2-3; the match to TRBD2 covers 9 bases. Germline V CDR1 and CDR2: MNHEY, SVGEGT. CDR3 size: 16 residues. CDR3 coding DNA: TGTGTCAGCAGTTATTCGGCGGGGGGGGATCCAGATACGCAGTATTTT. The encoded protein is CVSSYSAGGDPDTQYF.

The chain carries TRBV5-6 and TRBJ2-3; TRBD1 matches 7 bases. V lost 3 bases to trimming and J lost 1 base; unmatched junction nucleotides: 2. Germline CDR1 reads SGHDT; CDR2 reads YYEEEE. This CDR3 has 14 residues. In DNA, the CDR3 is TGTGCCAGCAGCTCAACAGGGGGCACAGATACGCAGTATTTT. This sequence encodes CASSSTGGTDTQYF.

A word on this clone: Other DNA sequences of this sample code for an identical CDR3. This chain joins TRBV9 and TRBJ2-3; D is possibly TRBD2 (7 bases). The germline CDR1 and CDR2 sequences are SGDLS and YYNGEE. Trimming stripped 6 bases from V and 3 bases from J, with 20 bases between. The CDR3 extends over 16 amino acids. In DNA form, the CDR3 reads TGTGCCAGCAACGATCTCTCGGGGGGCAGGACAGATACGCAGTATTTT. Its protein product is CASNDLSGGRTDTQYF.

The CDR3: CASSIGLRGNQPQHF. CDR3 DNA sequence: TGTGCCAGTAGTATTGGATTGCGCGGCAATCAGCCCCAGCATTTT. The chain combines TRBV19 with TRBJ1-5; D ambiguous. Germline V lookup: CDR1 LNHDA, CDR2 SQIVND (reference sequence). CDR3 length: 15 residues. V dropped 3 bases and J dropped 2 bases, with 11 bases sitting between them.